The 16 T cell receptor beta chains in this list originate from one sample, sequenced in a study of T cell responses to AZD1222 COVID-19 vaccine. Sequenced by immunoSEQ multiplex PCR; TCRdb stores in-frame clones only, minus some. The data hold 150,000 to 200,000 clones, with 90% to 95% observed a single time. The sample was peripheral blood, taken on day 0 of AZD1222 vaccination. Source of these receptors: an adult in good health.

The chain employs TRBV9 and TRBJ2-1; a weak D match, TRBD2 (5 bases). Germline V gene sequence: CDR1 SGDLS, CDR2 YYNGEE. Trimming left V 0 bases short and J 4 bases short, with 8 bases between. This CDR3 region has 14 residues. CDR3 sequence: CASSVGRGYNEQFF. CDR3 DNA sequence: TGTGCCAGCAGCGTAGGTAGAGGGTACAATGAGCAGTTCTTC.

V and J are TRBV2 and TRBJ2-2; no definite D call. The CDR3 is 13 residues long. The germline V and J ends were trimmed by 3 bases and 4 bases, with 6 bases remaining between them. Germline V lookup: CDR1 SNHLY, CDR2 FYNNEI. The CDR3 nucleotides read TGTGCCAGCAGTGATTTTAGCACCGGGGAGCTGTTTTTT. Protein product: CASSDFSTGELFF.

This clone was counted once. Written as DNA, the CDR3 is TGTGCCAGCAGCTCGGACCTGGAGACTGGAAACACCATATATTTT. It is translated as CASSSDLETGNTIYF. This chain links TRBV7-9 with TRBJ1-3; D call uncertain. The V and J ends lost 4 bases and 2 bases respectively, with 12 bases between them. Germline loops: CDR1 SEHNR, CDR2 FQNEAQ (reference sequence). This CDR3 comprises 15 residues.

The V and J genes are TRBV5-1 and TRBJ2-2, with no clear D. V was trimmed by 0 bases and J by 0 bases, leaving 6 bases between them. Germline loops: CDR1 SGHRS, CDR2 YFSETQ. The CDR3 runs 15 residues. The CDR3 DNA sequence: TGCGCCAGCAGCTTGGATCTTCCGAACACCGGGGAGCTGTTTTTT. It specifies CASSLDLPNTGELFF.

V usage is TRBV7-8 and J usage is TRBJ1-2; D not resolved. Germline lookup yields CDR1 SGHVS and CDR2 FQNEAQ. Between the trimmed V and J ends, which lost 3 bases and 2 bases, there was a span of 7 bases. The CDR3 loop spans 13 amino acids. The CDR3 region is CASSFKINYGYTF. CDR3 DNA: TGTGCCAGCAGCTTCAAGATCAACTATGGCTACACCTTC.

The V and J genes are TRBV28 and TRBJ2-7, with D possibly TRBD1 on 6 matching bases. The CDR3 runs 12 residues. Deletions cut 7 bases from V and 0 bases from J, with 7 bases between. From germline, CDR1 is MDHEN and CDR2 SYDVKM. CDR3 sequence reads: CASMGASYEQYF. The CDR3 region has the DNA TGTGCCAGCATGGGGGCCTCCTACGAGCAGTACTTC.

This rearrangement joins TRBV19 to TRBJ2-1, with D tentatively TRBD2 (5 bases). There are 12 residues in the CDR3. Germline V gene data show CDR1 as LNHDA and CDR2 as SQIVND (reference sequence). This chain's CDR3 is CVSRTGNNEQFF. The DNA for the CDR3 is TGTGTCTCAAGGACTGGTAACAATGAGCAGTTCTTC.

The chain links TRBV10-3 to TRBJ2-5; D not certain. Trimming took 3 bases from V and 5 from J, leaving 4 bases between them. The CDR3 loop spans 11 amino acids. The germline gives CDR1 ENHRY, CDR2 SYGVKD. The CDR3 loop reads CAISDAETQYF. The CDR3 nucleotides read TGTGCCATCAGTGACGCGGAGACCCAGTACTTC.

This chain connects TRBV4-1 to TRBJ2-1; D is undetermined. CDR3 size: 13 residues. Trimming removed 1 base from V and 8 bases from J, with 9 bases in between. CDR1 and CDR2 (germline): MGHRA, YSYEKL. CDR3 in DNA: TGCGCCAGCAGCCAAGCCCCGAAAGATGAGCAGTTCTTC. Amino acid sequence: CASSQAPKDEQFF.

The chain links TRBV19 to TRBJ1-2; D call uncertain. CDR1 is LNHDA and CDR2 is SQIVND in the germline V gene (reference sequence). The CDR3 is made up of 15 amino acids. Trimming shortened V by 4 bases and J by 6 bases, and 18 bases separated the two germline ends. CDR3: CASSRRGNGPHGYTF. The CDR3 DNA sequence: TGTGCCAGTAGTAGGCGAGGGAATGGTCCGCATGGCTACACCTTC.

This chain joins TRBV2 and TRBJ2-7; 10 nucleotides line up with TRBD1. V trimming: 11 bases; J trimming: 2 bases; junction bases outside the gene matches: 12. The CDR3 length is 15 residues. CDR1 and CDR2 from the germline V gene are SNHLY and FYNNEI. CDR3 nucleotides: TGTGCCTCGAACCGCCGGGACAGGGGTCCCTACGAGCAGTACTTC. Its protein product is CASNRRDRGPYEQYF.

The V and J genes are TRBV4-1 and TRBJ2-2, with D perhaps TRBD1 or TRBD2 (6 bases each). The CDR3 loop spans 16 amino acids. Germline CDR1 reads MGHRA; CDR2 reads YSYEKL. The V end was cut by 4 bases, the J end by 3 bases, with 15 bases between. CDR3 residues: CASSLEGGMDTGELFF. In DNA, the CDR3 is TGCGCCAGCAGCCTAGAAGGGGGGATGGACACCGGGGAGCTGTTTTTT.

The chain recombines TRBV5-4 with TRBJ1-2, with D possibly matching TRBD1 (6 bases). The CDR3 length is 13 residues. V was trimmed by 0 bases and J by 7 bases, leaving 10 bases between them. Germline values: CDR1 SGHNT, CDR2 YYREEE (reference sequence). The CDR3 loop reads CASSLGTGIGYTF. The CDR3 DNA follows: TGTGCCAGCAGCTTGGGCACAGGGATTGGCTACACCTTC.

The chain links TRBV14 to TRBJ2-3; tentatively, D is TRBD1 or TRBD2 (5 bases each). Germline loops: CDR1 SGHDN, CDR2 FVKESK. The V gene lost 4 bases and the J gene lost 4 bases, with 9 bases spanning the gap. This CDR3 is 13 amino acids long. In DNA, the CDR3 is TGTGCCAGCAGCCGGGGCGGGCCAGATACGCAGTATTTT. Its translation is CASSRGGPDTQYF. Based on the CDR3 plus reference TRBV14 and TRBJ2-3, the full variable domain is EAGVTQFPSHSVIEKGQTVTLRCDPISGHDNLYWYRRVMGKEIKFLLHFVKESKQDESGMPNNRFLAERTGGTYSTLKVQPAELEDSGVYFCASSRGGPDTQYFGPGTRLTVL.

This clone came up a few times. The genes are TRBV7-9 and TRBJ2-1; 7 positions agree with TRBD2. Germline V gene sequence: CDR1 SEHNR, CDR2 FQNEAQ (reference sequence). The CDR3 sequence is 16 residues long. V shed 5 bases and J 10 bases; nucleotides not matched to a gene: 17. The CDR3 DNA is TGTGCCAGCAGCCACCCGGGGGGTTTGGAGAACAGCGAGCAGTTCTTC. This gives the protein CASSHPGGLENSEQFF.

V is TRBV6-4 and J is TRBJ1-5; 8 nucleotides line up with TRBD1. Per germline, CDR1 MRHNA and CDR2 SNTAGT. V dropped 4 bases and J dropped 5; count of bases not matched to a gene: 10. The CDR3 is 16 residues long. This chain's CDR3 is CASSALRDRSYQPQHF. CDR3 coding DNA: TGTGCCAGCAGTGCCCTCCGGGACAGGTCCTATCAGCCCCAGCATTTT.